This is a list of T cell receptor beta chains from one sample in a study of blood T cell repertoires in COVID-19. Sequencing was performed with immunoSEQ multiplex PCR; in TCRdb, only in-frame clones are kept and a portion is missing. The repertoire holds just under 65,000 clones, with over 80% as singletons. Source material: peripheral blood. The source is a human donor in a cohort sampled during active COVID-19. CDR3s include the opening cysteine and the closing phenylalanine or tryptophan. A D gene is named only where the DNA matches it firmly. The size entry is marked missing in some rows and otherwise reads once, few, many or a size class.

CDR3,DNA,D,size,V,J
CATSDGGLARFNEQFF,TGTGCCACCAGTGATGGCGGACTAGCGCGGTTCAATGAGCAGTTCTTC,TRBD2,NA,TRBV24-1,TRBJ2-1
CASSQSVGGAQYF,TGTGCCAGCAGCCAGAGCGTAGGAGGCGCCCAGTACTTC,NA,few,TRBV3-1/TRBV3-2,TRBJ2-5
CASSYLIGSGNYGYTF,TGTGCCAGCAGTTATCTTATTGGGAGTGGTAACTATGGCTACACCTTC,NA,NA,TRBV6-6,TRBJ1-2
CASSPGTSFSYEQYF,TGTGCCAGCAGCCCCGGGACTTCCTTCTCCTACGAGCAGTACTTC,NA,NA,TRBV5-4,TRBJ2-7
CASSSGTLGYTF,TGTGCCAGCAGTTCTGGGACACTCGGCTACACCTTC,NA,NA,TRBV6-6,TRBJ1-2
CASSLRLDNNEQFF,TGTGCCAGCAGTTTACGATTAGATAACAATGAGCAGTTCTTC,NA,NA,TRBV27,TRBJ2-1
CASSPAGRVLGGYTF,TGTGCCAGCTCACCCGCTGGGCGGGTTTTAGGTGGCTACACCTTC,NA,NA,TRBV18,TRBJ1-2
CASSVYDSEAYGYTF,TGTGCCAGCAGCGTTTATGACAGCGAGGCCTATGGCTACACCTTC,NA,NA,TRBV9,TRBJ1-2
CASQTGGPGNTIYF,TGTGCCAGCCAGACAGGGGGCCCTGGAAACACCATATATTTT,TRBD1,NA,TRBV6-5,TRBJ1-3
CASSLDWRTGRGEQFF,TGTGCCAGCAGCTTAGATTGGAGGACAGGGCGAGGTGAGCAGTTCTTC,TRBD1,NA,TRBV11-2,TRBJ2-1
CASSEGWGTGARESTNTGELFF,TGTGCCAGCAGCGAGGGGTGGGGGACAGGTGCCCGAGAATCGACGAACACCGGGGAGCTGTTTTTT,TRBD1,NA,TRBV9,TRBJ2-2
CASSKGQAVEQYF,TGTGCCAGCAGCAAGGGACAGGCGGTCGAGCAGTACTTC,TRBD1,few,TRBV5-4,TRBJ2-7
CASSPGQGFSYGYTF,TGTGCCAGCTCGCCGGGACAGGGATTCAGCTATGGCTACACCTTC,TRBD1,once,TRBV27,TRBJ1-2
CASSTGQYTEAFF,TGTGCCAGCAGCACCGGACAGTACACTGAAGCTTTCTTT,NA,NA,TRBV11-2,TRBJ1-1
CASSLVGGSGTQYF,TGTGCCAGCAGCTTAGTTGGGGGGAGTGGGACCCAGTACTTC,NA,once,TRBV7-8,TRBJ2-5